The 13 T cell receptor beta chains below were found in one sample sequenced in a study of cytomegalovirus exposure and HLA in healthy donors. With 60 Vbeta and 13 Jbeta primers, the PCR was carried out. Profiled with immunoSEQ multiplex PCR; TCRdb holds only in-frame clones, not every one. The profile shows over 50,000 clones, about 89% of them singletons. Sequences were obtained from PBMCs. The receptor source for this set is a man younger than 40 in good health and CMV-seropositive.

J is TRBJ1-6 and V is TRBV9, with 8 bases identical to TRBD1. This CDR3 region has 19 residues. With V trimmed by 4 bases and J by 5 bases, 17 bases remained unmatched. Germline V gene lookup returns CDR1 SGDLS and CDR2 YYNGEE. CDR3 bases: TGTGCCAGCAGCTTAAAACCTCCTATTGGACAGGGTAATAATTCACCCCTCCACTTT. As protein: CASSLKPPIGQGNNSPLHF.

This chain uses TRBV30 with TRBJ1-1; TRBD1 matches at 9 bases. This CDR3 has 14 amino acids. Germline assignment: CDR1 GTSNPN and CDR2 SVGIG (reference sequence). Unmatched junction bases numbered 6, after V lost 7 bases and J lost 0 bases. CDR3 bases: TGTGCCTCCAGGACAGGGGTCATGAACACTGAAGCTTTCTTT. Protein sequence: CASRTGVMNTEAFF.

The rearrangement uses TRBV5-1 and TRBJ2-5; maybe TRBD2 (5 bases). Germline V gives CDR1 SGHRS, CDR2 YFSETQ. The CDR3 is 14 amino acids. V was pared by 0 bases and J by 5 bases, with 11 bases between. Here the CDR3 DNA reads TGCGCCAGCAGCTTGGCCCTAGCCGATGAGACCCAGTACTTC. It yields the protein CASSLALADETQYF.

J is TRBJ2-7 and V is TRBV28; TRBD1 matches 7 bases. Germline-derived CDR1 and CDR2 are MDHEN and SYDVKM. Losses at the gene ends were 5 bases for V and 1 base for J; bases not matched to a gene: 8. The CDR3 extends over 15 amino acids. The CDR3 loop reads CASSPLGTVSYEQYF. The CDR3 DNA reads as TGTGCCAGCAGTCCCCTCGGGACAGTTTCCTACGAGCAGTACTTC.

This chain joins TRBV27 and TRBJ2-2; tentatively, D is TRBD2 (5 bases). Germline lookup yields CDR1 MNHEY and CDR2 SMNVEV (reference sequence). The CDR3 is 14 amino acids. V shed 5 bases and J shed 5 bases, with 12 bases lying between them. CDR3 coding DNA: TGTGCCAGCAGTCGCACTAGGGAAACCGGGGAGCTGTTTTTT. Residues: CASSRTRETGELFF.

This chain connects TRBV5-1 to TRBJ2-1; 10 bases agree with TRBD1. The CDR3 runs 15 residues. V shed 4 bases and J 7 bases; nucleotides not matched to a gene: 8. Germline values: CDR1 SGHRS, CDR2 YFSETQ. CDR3: CASSGDRGELNEQFF. CDR3 coding DNA: TGCGCCAGCAGCGGGGACAGGGGCGAACTAAATGAGCAGTTCTTC.

This clone was counted between two and nine times. J is TRBJ2-7 and V is TRBV5-8; 7 bases are shared with TRBD1. This CDR3 contains 14 residues. The junction had 7 bases not matched to a gene; V was cut back by 3 bases and J by 4 bases. Germline V gives CDR1 SGHTS, CDR2 YDEGEE. Here the CDR3 DNA reads TGTGCCAGCAGCTACGAGGGGACAGTATACGAGCAGTACTTC. Translating it yields CASSYEGTVYEQYF.

Note on this clone: Other DNA sequences from this sample encode an identical CDR3 as well. The rearrangement uses TRBV18 and TRBJ2-5; possibly TRBD1 for D (6 bases). The CDR3 spans 13 residues. Germline CDR1 is KGHSH and CDR2 is LQKENI. The germline V and J ends were trimmed by 3 bases and 2 bases, with 7 bases remaining between them. In DNA form, the CDR3 reads TGTGCCAGCTCACCGGGACAACAAGAGACCCAGTACTTC. It codes for CASSPGQQETQYF. Full variable domain (rest looked up from reference TRBV18 and TRBJ2-5): NAGVMQNPRHLVRRRGQEARLRCSPMKGHSHVYWYRQLPEEGLKFMVYLQKENIIDESGMPKERFSAEFPKEGPSILRIQQVVRGDSAAYFCASSPGQQETQYFGPGTRLLVL.

V and J are TRBV10-3 and TRBJ2-5, with 8 bases that match TRBD1. Germline loops: CDR1 ENHRY, CDR2 SYGVKD. The CDR3 totals 14 residues. Germline trimming cut 6 bases from V and 4 bases from J; bases unmatched to any gene: 7. CDR3 sequence (DNA): TGTGCCATCAGGCCGGACAGGGATGGAGAGACCCAGTACTTC. Translated, it gives CAIRPDRDGETQYF.

This rearrangement joins TRBV19 to TRBJ1-3, with 7 bases that match TRBD1. Germline CDR1 LNHDA, CDR2 SQIVND (reference sequence). The CDR3 is 21 amino acids. V shed 3 bases and J 0 bases; nucleotides not matched to a gene: 20. In DNA, the CDR3 is TGTGCCAGTAGTATCCCTCCCACCCAGGGACAGTTCCTATCCTCTGGAAACACCATATATTTT. As protein: CASSIPPTQGQFLSSGNTIYF.

The chain has TRBV30 and TRBJ2-7; TRBD1 might be the D (6 bases). V lost 1 base and J 4 bases, leaving 14 bases between the germline ends. Germline-derived CDR1 and CDR2 are GTSNPN and SVGIG (reference sequence). This CDR3 contains 14 residues. The CDR3 sequence: CAWSGGTSLYEQYF. The CDR3 nucleotides read TGTGCCTGGAGTGGAGGGACATCTCTTTACGAGCAGTACTTC.

This chain connects TRBV30 to TRBJ1-3; tentatively, D is TRBD1 (6 bases). The CDR3 length is 14 residues. Trimming removed 2 bases from V and 3 bases from J, with 11 bases in between. In germline, CDR1 is GTSNPN, CDR2 SVGIG (reference sequence). CDR3 sequence: CAWSRGGNGNTIYF. In DNA form, the CDR3 reads TGTGCCTGGAGTCGGGGGGGCAATGGAAACACCATATATTTT.

This chain connects TRBV4-2 to TRBJ1-1; 9 bases are shared with TRBD1. This CDR3 contains 14 residues. V lost 6 bases, J lost 1 base, and 3 bases stayed unmatched. Germline V gene sequence: CDR1 LGHNA, CDR2 YNFKEQ. The DNA of the CDR3 is TGTGCCAGCAGGGACAGGGGATCGAACACTGAAGCTTTCTTT. Amino acids: CASRDRGSNTEAFF.